This TCR beta chain was obtained from a study of T cells in Graves' hyperthyroidism and ophthalmopathy. Amplification yielded TCR beta CDR3 regions, with RNA transcripts as the source. Carried out on the TCR CDR3, a first-round RT-PCR used the HTBI primer set. Each CDR3 protein gets one entry after TCRdb re-called the multiplex PCR reads with MiXCR. Of about 600,000 distinct CDR3 sequences listed, around 15% are singletons. Notes on the study in general: Ophthalmopathy could be told apart from stable hyperthyroidism with a 13 V-J model. Blood also held most thyroid clonotypes expanded beyond 0.001.

This clonotype was detected many times. What it recognizes is unknown. V shed 5 bases and J shed 0 bases, with 14 bases lying between them. CDR1 is MNHNS and CDR2 is SASEGT in the germline V gene. This CDR3 has 15 amino acids. Sequences were obtained from blood. This TCR derives from a woman aged 40 to 50 with Graves' ophthalmopathy. The V gene is TRBV6-1, the J gene TRBJ2-7; D uncertain. This chain's CDR3 is CASSLLGHSSYEQYF. The CDR3 DNA follows: TGTGCCAGCAGTCTCCTCGGGCATAGCTCCTACGAGCAGTACTTC.